Presented here are 30 T cell receptor beta chains from one specimen sequenced in a study of CD8+CD57+ T cells in acquired aplastic anemia. Profiling of TCR beta VDJ combinations and CDR3 sequences used genomic DNA as template. TCRdb used MiXCR to reprocess the reads, holding one entry per CDR3 protein. This table holds 150,000 to 200,000 distinct CDR3 sequences, 40% to 50% found once. Patients chosen for sequencing had shown CD8+CD57+ cell expansion by flow cytometry. Material: sorted CD4+, CD8+, or CD8+CD57+ T cells (not recorded which) from PBMCs. The receptor source for this set is a human donor with aplastic anemia.

Turning to this clonotype: A read error is possible here, since a much larger clone lies one base away. CDR3 sequence (DNA): TGTGCCAGCAGCCAAGAACACCTGACGGGGGATACGCACTATTTT. Translation: CASSQEHLTGDTHYF. The chain carries TRBV4-2 and TRBJ2-3; D is perhaps TRBD2 (6 bases). The CDR3 spans 15 residues. Germline values: CDR1 LGHNA, CDR2 YNFKEQ.

This clonotype was observed at least ten times. The chain carries TRBV7-2 and TRBJ1-5; D might be TRBD1 (6 bases). This CDR3 comprises 17 residues. Germline V lookup: CDR1 SGHTA, CDR2 FQGNSA. Trimming shortened V by 0 bases and J by 9 bases, and 21 bases separated the two germline ends. This chain's CDR3 is CASSLACRDTRFGPQHF. The CDR3 DNA reads TGTGCCAGCAGCTTAGCATGCCGGGACACCAGGTTTGGGCCCCAGCATTTT.

This chain connects TRBV4-2 to TRBJ2-7; 10 bases agree with TRBD1. The CDR3 contains 17 residues. The V gene's germline CDR1 is LGHNA and CDR2 YNFKEQ. V lost 2 bases to trimming and J lost 2 bases; unmatched junction nucleotides: 9. The CDR3 DNA reads as TGTGCCAGCAGCCAACAGGGCTCCGGACAGGGGGCCTACGAGCAGTACTTC. Amino acid sequence: CASSQQGSGQGAYEQYF.

There are a few counts of this clonotype. The rearrangement joins TRBV7-3 to TRBJ1-6; possibly TRBD1 for D (5 bases). Germline V gene sequence: CDR1 SGHTA, CDR2 FQGTGA. Trimming stripped 6 bases from V and 11 bases from J, with 14 bases between. This CDR3 is 13 amino acids long. DNA of the CDR3: TGTGCCAGCAGGACCGGGACCGGGGCACCCCTCCACTTT. Residues: CASRTGTGAPLHF. The variable domain in full, with the rest retrieved from reference TRBV7-3 and TRBJ1-6, is GAGVSQTPSNKVTEKGKYVELRCDPISGHTALYWYRQSLGQGPEFLIYFQGTGAADDSGLPNDRFFAVRPEGSVSTLKIQRTERGDSAVYLCASRTGTGAPLHFGNGTRLTVT.

A single count supports this clonotype. A single base separates this from a much larger clone, so it may be a read error. The J gene is TRBJ2-1, the V gene TRBV12-3 or TRBV12-4; D might be TRBD1 (5 bases). The CDR3 length is 12 residues. The DNA for the CDR3 is TGTGCCAGCAGTTTTTCAGGGCATGAGCAGCTCTTC. Protein product: CASSFSGHEQLF.

The chain uses TRBV20-1 and TRBJ2-1, with 9 nucleotides matching TRBD1. Unmatched junction bases numbered 12, after V lost 6 bases and J lost 15 bases. Germline V gene data show CDR1 as DFQATT and CDR2 as SNEGSKA (reference sequence). The CDR3 runs to 12 residues. The CDR3, as DNA: TGCAGTGCAGTCAAGACAGGGGGTATCTGGTTCTTC. Its protein is CSAVKTGGIWFF.

This clonotype was found a few times. The chain couples TRBV24-1 to TRBJ2-5, with 8 bases fitting TRBD2. The V gene end was trimmed by 2 bases and the J gene end by 6 bases; junction bases not matched to a gene: 7. The CDR3 has 15 residues. Germline CDR1 and CDR2: KGHDR and SFDVKD. For the CDR3, the DNA is TGTGCCACCAGTGATTCCGGGACTAGGGGGAAGACCCAGTACTTC. Its protein is CATSDSGTRGKTQYF.

The V gene is TRBV10-3, the J gene TRBJ1-1; D remains unclear. The germline CDR1 and CDR2 sequences are ENHRY and SYGVKD. Trimming took off 10 bases at V and 6 bases at J, with 18 bases between the two ends. The CDR3 runs 13 residues. This CDR3 is CASKWEGPSEAFF. The CDR3 DNA is TGTGCCAGCAAGTGGGAGGGCCCGTCTGAAGCTTTCTTT.

This clonotype has a count of ten or more. This CDR3 is CASSHSGQGEQYF. In nucleotides, the CDR3 is TGTGCCAGCAGCCATTCGGGACAGGGGGAGCAGTACTTC. V and J are TRBV14 and TRBJ2-7; 10 bases are shared with TRBD1. With 3 bases clipped from V and 7 bases from J, the junction kept 3 bases outside the gene matches. The CDR3 sequence is 13 residues long. CDR1 is SGHDN and CDR2 is FVKESK in the germline V gene.

This clonotype was counted many times. The rearrangement joins TRBV9 to TRBJ2-5; D perhaps matches TRBD1 (6 bases). Trimming cost V 2 bases and J 4 bases, with 15 bases left between them. Germline CDR1 is SGDLS and CDR2 is YYNGEE. The CDR3 is 15 residues long. CDR3 nucleotides: TGTGCCAGCAGCGTGGCTGGGGACACCGGAGAGACCCAGTACTTC. It is translated as CASSVAGDTGETQYF.

A word on this clonotype: One base away lies a much larger clone, so this may be a sequencing read error. V is TRBV6-5 and J is TRBJ1-4; D is possibly TRBD1 (5 bases). The germline V gene has CDR1 MNHEY and CDR2 SVGAGI. The CDR3 consists of 12 residues. CDR3 sequence (DNA): TGTGCCAGCAGTTCAGGGTACGAAAAACTGCTTTTT. Amino acids: CASSSGYEKLLF.

This clonotype was seen many times. The chain recombines TRBV29-1 with TRBJ1-3; D possibly corresponds to TRBD1 (6 bases). Germline V gene sequence: CDR1 SQVTM, CDR2 ANQGSEA. V was shortened by 0 bases and J by 0 bases, with 12 bases between the two germline ends. This CDR3 spans 16 amino acids. The CDR3 DNA follows: TGCAGCGTTGAAGACCCAGGGGACCTCTCTGGAAACACCATATATTTT. As protein: CSVEDPGDLSGNTIYF.

The V and J genes are TRBV6-1 and TRBJ2-2, with unresolved D. This CDR3 has 15 residues. V was clipped by 5 bases and J by 2 bases, with 12 bases between them. The germline gives CDR1 MNHNS, CDR2 SASEGT. Here the CDR3 DNA reads TGTGCCAGCAGTCCCGCAGGCTTTAACACCGGGGAGCTGTTTTTT. Encoded protein: CASSPAGFNTGELFF.

The sample holds a few counts of this clonotype. The chain has TRBV9 and TRBJ2-7; a possible D gene is TRBD1 (7 bases). The CDR3 is 15 residues long. Trimming took off 0 bases at V and 5 bases at J, with 15 bases between the two ends. Germline CDR1 is SGDLS and CDR2 is YYNGEE. CDR3 amino acids: CASSVGLQGGNEQYF. Here the CDR3 DNA reads TGTGCCAGCAGCGTAGGCCTCCAGGGGGGTAACGAGCAGTACTTC.

This clonotype was recorded a few times. The chain joins TRBV7-2 to TRBJ1-1; the D is unclear. The germline CDR1 and CDR2 sequences are SGHTA and FQGNSA. The ends were cut back, 7 bases at V and 4 bases at J, with 13 bases in the middle. The CDR3 runs 13 residues. The CDR3 DNA follows: TGTGCCAGCATCCCCGATCGGGCCACTGAAGCTTTCTTT. Encoded protein: CASIPDRATEAFF.

V and J are TRBV11-1 and TRBJ1-2, with 10 bases identical to TRBD1. Germline CDR1 is SGHAT and CDR2 is FQDESV (reference sequence). The CDR3 has 18 amino acids. V shed 3 bases and J 1 base; nucleotides not matched to a gene: 11. CDR3 sequence reads: CASSFAQTGGLVNYGYTF. The CDR3 nucleotides read TGTGCCAGCAGCTTTGCCCAGACAGGGGGCTTAGTTAACTATGGCTACACCTTC.

Notes on this clonotype: At one end, the junction sequence differs from germline, possibly due to a read error. The V and J genes are TRBV4-2 and TRBJ2-2, with TRBD1 matching 11 bases. Per the germline V gene, CDR1 is LGHNA and CDR2 is YNFKEQ. The CDR3 runs 17 residues. The CDR3 region is CASSQAWDRGDTGEPFF. The CDR3 DNA reads TGTGCCAGCAGCCAAGCCTGGGACAGGGGGGACACCGGGGAGCCGTTTTTT.

The V gene is TRBV5-1, the J gene TRBJ1-1, with D uncertain. Per germline, CDR1 SGHRS and CDR2 YFSETQ. This CDR3 region has 14 residues. Trimming cost V 0 bases and J 3 bases, with 9 bases left between them. The CDR3 bases are TGCGCCAGCAGCTTGGGGGCAGTGGACACTGAAGCTTTCTTT. Amino acids: CASSLGAVDTEAFF.

This clonotype has at least ten counts. V is TRBV7-9 and J is TRBJ1-2; D remains ambiguous. CDR1 SEHNR and CDR2 FQNEAQ come from the germline V gene (reference sequence). The CDR3 covers 13 residues. Trimming took 1 base from V and 5 from J, leaving 8 bases between them. The CDR3 reads CASSLGPVYGYTF. The DNA for the CDR3 is TGTGCCAGCAGCTTAGGTCCAGTATATGGCTACACCTTC.

The chain combines TRBV7-2 with TRBJ2-7; no definite D call. In germline, CDR1 is SGHTA, CDR2 FQGNSA. The CDR3 is 12 amino acids. The germline V and J ends were trimmed by 0 bases and 5 bases, with 5 bases remaining between them. CDR3 sequence: CASSLAFNEQYF. The CDR3 nucleotides are TGTGCCAGCAGCTTAGCGTTCAACGAGCAGTACTTC. The full variable domain, its missing parts supplied by reference TRBV7-2 and TRBJ2-7, is GAGVSQSPSNKVTEKGKDVELRCDPISGHTALYWYRQSLGQGLEFLIYFQGNSAPDKSGLPSDRFSAERTGGSVSTLTIQRTQQEDSAVYLCASSLAFNEQYFGPGTRLTVT.

This clonotype showed up many times. V gene TRBV7-2 combines with J gene TRBJ1-1; no firm D call. The V gene lost 1 base and the J gene lost 1 base, with 13 bases spanning the gap. CDR1 SGHTA and CDR2 FQGNSA come from the germline V gene. The CDR3 has 16 residues. In nucleotides, the CDR3 is TGTGCCAGCAGCTTAGTCCAGGCTGAAGGGAACACTGAAGCTTTCTTT. It encodes CASSLVQAEGNTEAFF.

This clonotype was seen repeatedly, ten times or more. This sequence joins TRBV11-3 and TRBJ2-7; D is uncertain. Germline V gene sequence: CDR1 SGHNT, CDR2 YENEEA. The length of the CDR3 is 12 residues. The V gene lost 2 bases and the J gene lost 9 bases, with 11 bases spanning the gap. CDR3 coding DNA: TGTGCCAGCAGCTTAAGGACCTTGCGGCAGTACTTC. This encodes CASSLRTLRQYF.

The chain combines TRBV20-1 with TRBJ2-5, with TRBD1 matching 11 bases. V lost 1 base, J lost 4 bases, and 5 bases stayed unmatched. Germline CDR1 DFQATT, CDR2 SNEGSKA (reference sequence). The CDR3 runs 15 residues. The CDR3 here is CSARARTGGRETQYF. CDR3 in DNA: TGCAGTGCTAGAGCTAGGACAGGGGGCCGAGAGACCCAGTACTTC.

This clonotype was observed at least ten times. V and J are TRBV7-9 and TRBJ2-3, with 7 bases fitting TRBD2. Germline V CDR1 and CDR2: SEHNR, FQNEAQ (reference sequence). The CDR3 length is 16 residues. The V and J ends lost 1 base and 0 bases, in that order; junction bases with no gene match: 4. CDR3 bases: TGTGCCAGCAGCTTAGGGCGGGAGACTAGCACAGATACGCAGTATTTT. Protein: CASSLGRETSTDTQYF.

This chain joins TRBV27 and TRBJ2-1; D is perhaps TRBD2 (5 bases). Trimming cost V 8 bases and J 3 bases, with 17 bases left between them. CDR1 MNHEY and CDR2 SMNVEV come from the germline V gene (reference sequence). This CDR3 is built from 15 residues. CDR3 loop: CASSRAVPLYNEQFF. For the CDR3, the DNA is TGTGCCAGCTCCCGAGCGGTCCCCCTCTACAATGAGCAGTTCTTC.

This clonotype showed up many times. V and J are TRBV12-3 or TRBV12-4 and TRBJ1-1; D is uncertain. CDR3 length: 12 amino acids. Trimming stripped 5 bases from V and 4 bases from J, with 8 bases between. CDR3 protein: CASSKIGTEAFF. The CDR3 DNA follows: TGTGCCAGCAGTAAGATCGGCACTGAAGCTTTCTTT.

V usage is TRBV24-1 and J usage is TRBJ2-1; 7 bases are a match to TRBD2. Trimming removed 0 bases from V and 3 bases from J; junction bases left unmatched: 4. This CDR3 region has 16 residues. Germline CDR1 KGHDR, CDR2 SFDVKD. CDR3 region: CATSDLASGNYNEQFF. The CDR3 DNA sequence: TGTGCCACCAGTGATTTGGCCAGCGGGAACTACAATGAGCAGTTCTTC.

The table lists this clonotype with a count of one. The chain links TRBV2 to TRBJ2-7; no clear D gene. The CDR3 is 13 residues long. The V end lost 0 bases, the J end lost 7 bases, and 10 bases lay between the germline ends. Germline CDR1 is SNHLY and CDR2 is FYNNEI. The CDR3 DNA sequence: TGTGCCAGCAGTGAAGCGTGGCAGAGAGAGCAGTACTTC. Translating gives CASSEAWQREQYF. Together with reference TRBV2 and TRBJ2-7, the CDR3 gives the full variable domain: EPEVTQTPSHQVTQMGQEVILRCVPISNHLYFYWYRQILGQKVEFLVSFYNNEISEKSEIFDDQFSVERPDGSNFTLKIRSTKLEDSAMYFCASSEAWQREQYFGPGTRLTVT.

This clonotype was seen ten or more times. This chain joins TRBV7-9 and TRBJ2-1, with D possibly TRBD1 on 7 matching bases. Germline loops: CDR1 SEHNR, CDR2 FQNEAQ (reference sequence). V was trimmed by 11 bases and J by 7 bases, leaving 18 bases between them. The CDR3 sequence is 13 residues long. The chain's CDR3 is CADEEGAGNEQFF. CDR3 sequence (DNA): TGTGCCGATGAGGAGGGGGCAGGAAATGAGCAGTTCTTC.

This clonotype was picked up a small number of times. This chain joins TRBV24-1 and TRBJ1-2; 12 bases agree with TRBD1. Trimming removed 3 bases from V and 6 bases from J; junction bases left unmatched: 4. Germline V gene sequence: CDR1 KGHDR, CDR2 SFDVKD. The CDR3 is made up of 15 amino acids. CDR3 sequence reads: CATSDRDRGQDGYTF. The CDR3 nucleotides read TGTGCCACCAGTGATAGGGACAGGGGGCAGGATGGCTACACCTTC.